This TCR beta chain came from a study of naive and memory T cell subsets. Study-level points and caveats: Naive repertoires, especially CD8, held a few larger clonotypes, possibly memory cells re-expressing CD45RA. TCR abundance followed a power law differing between naive and memory subsets. In naive cells, over 95% of TCR sequences were seen only once.

As regards this clonotype: What it recognizes is unknown.

Two oligonucleotides, mixed equimolar, formed the beta constant-region primer covering TRBC1 and TRBC2. Nested alpha and beta constant-region primers with the SP2 primer drove four PCR rounds on ligated cDNA. TCRdb independently ran MiXCR on the UMI-ligation and nested PCR reads; one entry per CDR3 protein. The sample holds approximately 80,000 distinct CDR3 sequences, over 8.5% seen once. Looked up from germline, CDR1 is SEHNR and CDR2 is FQNEAQ (reference sequence). The CDR3 is made up of 12 amino acids. The ends were cut back, 4 bases at V and 10 bases at J, with 11 bases in the middle. V and J are TRBV7-9 and TRBJ2-1; D not resolved. The clonotype was recovered from a human donor in good health. The source material was naive CD8+ T cells from blood. The CDR3 is CASSSDAREQFF. CDR3 in DNA: TGTGCCAGCAGCTCCGATGCGAGGGAGCAGTTCTTC.